This T cell receptor beta chain was obtained from a study of blood T cell repertoires in COVID-19. Overall study: COVID-19 samples collected from the United States, Italy and Spain covered acute and convalescent phases.

Some clones are missing from TCRdb's copy, which holds only in-frame ones; the method was immunoSEQ multiplex PCR. The sample holds about 43,000 clones, roughly 87% seen once. Sequenced sample: peripheral blood. The source is a man in his sixties with active COVID-19.

CDR3 nucleotide sequence: TGTGCCAGCAGCTCCCACAGGGACCCCCGGTCTGGGGCCAACGTCCTGACTTTC. Protein product: CASSSHRDPRSGANVLTF. The chain joins TRBV9 to TRBJ2-6; D is perhaps TRBD1 (6 bases). V shed 4 bases and J shed 1 base, with 18 bases lying between them. From germline, CDR1 is SGDLS and CDR2 YYNGEE. The length of the CDR3 is 18 residues.